This is a list of T cell receptor beta chains from one sample in a study of blood T cell repertoires in COVID-19. Method: immunoSEQ multiplex PCR; TCRdb's copy keeps in-frame clones and lacks some. The table includes 25,000 or so clones, roughly four fifths detected once. What was sequenced was peripheral blood. The receptors originated from a man in his sixties or seventies with acute or convalescent COVID-19. Both conserved end residues are part of each CDR3. D genes are given only for firm matches. Size is omitted from some rows. Given values are once, few, many or a class for expanded clones.

V gene,clone size,J gene,CDR3 length,D gene,CDR3 protein,CDR3 DNA
TRBV19,once,TRBJ2-4,17,NA,CASSPLGGLSAKNIQYF,TGTGCCAGTAGTCCCCTCGGGGGACTCTCAGCCAAAAACATTCAGTACTTC
TRBV11-2,NA,TRBJ1-2,14,TRBD1,CASSRDRVEGGYTF,TGTGCCAGCAGCCGGGACAGGGTAGAGGGCGGCTACACCTTC
TRBV10-3,NA,TRBJ1-4,14,TRBD1,CATHQGAPNEKLFF,TGTGCCACCCACCAGGGGGCACCTAATGAAAAACTGTTTTTT
TRBV30,NA,TRBJ1-3,14,NA,CAWSVPGEGNTIYF,TGTGCCTGGAGTGTCCCAGGGGAAGGAAACACCATATATTTT
TRBV18,NA,TRBJ2-5,13,NA,CASSPPVGETQYF,TGTGCCAGCTCACCACCGGTCGGAGAGACCCAGTACTTC
TRBV3-1/TRBV3-2,NA,TRBJ2-7,17,NA,CASSQEGSSGHSYEQYF,TGTGCCAGCAGCCAAGAAGGAAGTAGCGGCCACTCCTACGAGCAGTACTTC
TRBV18,NA,TRBJ2-3,17,NA,CASSLLNSLRAPDTQYF,TGTGCCAGCTCACTTTTAAACTCTCTACGTGCCCCAGATACGCAGTATTTT
TRBV4-1,NA,TRBJ2-3,16,NA,CASSQINLISTDTQYF,TGCGCCAGCAGCCAAATTAACCTAATTAGCACAGATACGCAGTATTTT
TRBV27,NA,TRBJ1-6,17,TRBD1,CASSLSIRTGINSPLHF,TGTGCCAGCAGTTTATCGATAAGGACAGGGATTAATTCACCCCTCCACTTT
TRBV12-1,NA,TRBJ2-1,16,NA,CASSGSGLAGYNEQFF,TGTGCCAGCAGCGGGTCGGGACTAGCGGGCTACAATGAGCAGTTCTTC
TRBV5-1,NA,TRBJ2-7,14,TRBD2,CASREGTSVHEQYF,TGCGCCAGCAGAGAAGGGACTAGCGTACACGAGCAGTACTTC
TRBV29-1,NA,TRBJ2-7,12,NA,CSAGDSPYEQYF,TGCAGCGCGGGGGACAGTCCCTACGAGCAGTACTTC
TRBV3-1/TRBV3-2,once,TRBJ2-7,14,TRBD2,CASSQEAGAYEQYF,TGTGCCAGCAGCCAAGAGGCGGGAGCCTACGAGCAGTACTTC
TRBV27,NA,TRBJ2-2,12,NA,CASSRGLGELFF,TGTGCCAGCAGCCGAGGCCTCGGGGAGCTGTTTTTT
TRBV5-1,once,TRBJ1-4,13,NA,CASRMDSNEKLFF,TGCGCCAGCAGAATGGACAGTAACGAAAAACTGTTTTTT
TRBV29-1,NA,TRBJ2-7,15,NA,CSVEISGARGSEQYF,TGCAGCGTTGAAATTTCTGGCGCCCGGGGGAGCGAGCAGTACTTC
TRBV29-1,NA,TRBJ1-1,12,NA,CSVGGANTEAFF,TGCAGCGTTGGGGGCGCGAACACTGAAGCTTTCTTT
TRBV28,once,TRBJ1-5,17,NA,CASSWAGFTSSNQPQHF,TGTGCCAGCAGTTGGGCAGGGTTTACTTCTAGCAATCAGCCCCAGCATTTT
TRBV5-5,NA,TRBJ1-1,14,TRBD1,CASSPVRQGEVAFF,TGTGCCAGCAGCCCAGTGAGACAGGGCGAGGTAGCTTTCTTT
TRBV3-1/TRBV3-2,NA,TRBJ1-2,18,TRBD1,CASSHRNPNRGLGYGYTF,TGTGCCAGCAGCCATCGAAATCCTAACAGGGGGCTAGGCTATGGCTACACCTTC
TRBV19,NA,TRBJ1-1,13,NA,CASSIEPRGGAFF,TGTGCCAGTAGTATAGAGCCACGGGGTGGAGCTTTCTTT
TRBV5-1,NA,TRBJ2-2,15,TRBD2,CASSRTSDPTGELFF,TGCGCCAGCAGCCGTACTAGCGACCCCACCGGGGAGCTGTTTTTT
TRBV14,NA,TRBJ2-5,15,TRBD1,CASSRWTGPQETQYF,TGTGCCAGCAGCCGCTGGACAGGTCCCCAAGAGACCCAGTACTTC
TRBV2,once,TRBJ1-6,16,NA,CASSERSSDSNSPLHF,TGTGCCAGCAGTGAAAGGTCTAGCGATTCCAATTCACCCCTCCACTTT
TRBV6-5,NA,TRBJ1-1,14,NA,CASMGPGPHTEAFF,TGTGCCAGCATGGGGCCAGGCCCCCACACTGAAGCTTTCTTT
TRBV19,NA,TRBJ1-1,14,TRBD1,CASSLGQGETEAFF,TGTGCCAGTAGCTTGGGACAGGGTGAAACTGAAGCTTTCTTT
TRBV19,NA,TRBJ1-5,15,NA,CASSTPDSPNQPQHF,TGTGCCAGTAGTACCCCGGACAGCCCTAATCAGCCCCAGCATTTT
TRBV15,few,TRBJ1-5,17,TRBD1,CATSRKGQGAQNQPQHF,TGTGCCACCAGCCGAAAAGGACAGGGGGCACAAAATCAGCCCCAGCATTTT
TRBV28,NA,TRBJ2-1,15,NA,CASSFEGGSYNEQFF,TGTGCCAGCAGTTTTGAGGGAGGATCCTACAATGAGCAGTTCTTC
TRBV6-5,once,TRBJ2-1,15,TRBD1,CASTLGQGFSGEQFF,TGTGCCAGCACGCTCGGACAGGGGTTCTCGGGTGAGCAGTTCTTC
TRBV19,NA,TRBJ2-7,15,NA,CASSIEGTSFYEQYF,TGTGCCAGTAGTATAGAGGGAACTAGTTTCTACGAGCAGTACTTC
TRBV6-6,NA,TRBJ1-1,14,TRBD1,CASSSGGANDPAFF,TGTGCCAGCAGTTCAGGGGGCGCGAACGACCCAGCTTTCTTT
TRBV4-2,NA,TRBJ2-1,14,NA,CASSQDIGGNEQFF,TGTGCCAGCAGCCAAGATATAGGGGGCAATGAGCAGTTCTTC
TRBV10-1,NA,TRBJ2-3,16,NA,CASSESTAGKEDTQYF,TGCGCCAGCAGTGAGTCCACGGCGGGGAAGGAGGATACGCAGTATTTT
TRBV15,once,TRBJ2-7,14,NA,CATSRDVGDYEQYF,TGTGCCACCAGCAGAGATGTCGGGGACTACGAGCAGTACTTC
TRBV28,once,TRBJ1-1,18,TRBD1,CASSFLLGPGQQNTEAFF,TGTGCCAGCAGTTTTCTCCTTGGTCCGGGACAGCAGAACACTGAAGCTTTCTTT
TRBV28,NA,TRBJ1-2,15,NA,CASSPNRVKNYGYTF,TGTGCCAGCAGTCCCAACAGGGTCAAGAACTATGGCTACACCTTC
TRBV7-3,NA,TRBJ2-2,15,NA,CASSLLVGGAGELFF,TGTGCCAGCAGCTTACTGGTGGGAGGCGCCGGGGAGCTGTTTTTT
TRBV9,few,TRBJ2-7,14,NA,CASSPPDSRHEQYF,TGTGCCAGCAGCCCCCCGGACAGCCGCCACGAGCAGTACTTC